This T cell receptor (beta chain) came from a study of tumor and adjacent non-tumor tissue in lung cancer. As for the study in general: There were around 11 adenocarcinoma, a couple of squamous cell carcinoma and 1 small cell lung cancer cases. Broader study findings: Higher tumor TCR diversity was associated with shorter survival.

A modified ARM-PCR protocol with three rounds of nested PCR amplified TCRbeta. TCRdb re-derived calls from the multiplex PCR reads in MiXCR, one entry per CDR3 protein. The table lists about 78,000 distinct CDR3 sequences, roughly 80% of them singletons. A word on this clonotype: Its antigen remains unknown. One end of the junction does not line up with germline, which may come from a read error.

The template was RNA from unsorted bulk tissue. CDR1 LGHNA and CDR2 YSLEER come from the germline V gene. The CDR3 totals 15 residues. The chain joins TRBV4-3 to TRBJ1-5, with no clear D. The sample was lung tumor tissue. The sequence was obtained from a woman in her fifties or sixties with non-small cell lung cancer. This CDR3 is CASTPRNDGCQRQHF. CDR3 DNA: TGCGCCAGCACCCCCAGGAACGATGGATGTCAGCGCCAGCATTTT.